The rows below give T cell receptor beta chains drawn from one sample of a study of blood T cell repertoires in COVID-19. Produced via immunoSEQ multiplex PCR; TCRdb's table is partial and in-frame only. The table has around 120,000 clones, 78% seen once. The sample consisted of peripheral blood. These receptors came from a man in his 70s with acute or convalescent COVID-19. CDR3s include the opening cysteine and the closing phenylalanine or tryptophan. A D gene is named only where the DNA matches it firmly. Clone size is stated in some rows and not others, as once, few, many or a class when expanded.

d_gene: NA; len: 14; v_gene: TRBV7-9; j_gene: TRBJ1-6; abundance: NA; CDR3nt: TGTGCCAGCAGCGCGACTGGGGCGGATTCACCCCTCCACTTT; CDR3aa: CASSATGADSPLHF
d_gene: NA; len: 13; v_gene: TRBV7-2; j_gene: TRBJ1-2; abundance: NA; CDR3nt: TGTGCCAGCAGCTTATCCAGGGATCGGGGCTACACCTTC; CDR3aa: CASSLSRDRGYTF
d_gene: TRBD1; len: 15; v_gene: TRBV6-6; j_gene: TRBJ2-7; abundance: NA; CDR3nt: TGTGCCAGCAGGGGGACAGGCCTACAGGCCTACGAGCAGTACTTC; CDR3aa: CASRGTGLQAYEQYF
d_gene: NA; len: 15; v_gene: TRBV19; j_gene: TRBJ1-5; abundance: NA; CDR3nt: TGTGCCAGTAGTACCGACAGTAGGGCATATCAGCCCCAGCATTTT; CDR3aa: CASSTDSRAYQPQHF
d_gene: TRBD1; len: 13; v_gene: TRBV11-3; j_gene: TRBJ1-1; abundance: few; CDR3nt: TGTGCCAGCAGCCCCCGGCGGGGACAGAAAGCTTTCTTT; CDR3aa: CASSPRRGQKAFF
d_gene: NA; len: 14; v_gene: TRBV11-3; j_gene: TRBJ2-5; abundance: NA; CDR3nt: TGTGCCAGCAGCCCCCCGGCAGGGAGGGAGACCCAGTACTTC; CDR3aa: CASSPPAGRETQYF
d_gene: TRBD2; len: 22; v_gene: TRBV3-1/TRBV3-2; j_gene: TRBJ2-2; abundance: few; CDR3nt: TGTGCCAGCAGCCAAAGATTCCCGGAGAAGGCTAGCGGGGGGAGGTACACCGGGGAGCTGTTTTTT; CDR3aa: CASSQRFPEKASGGRYTGELFF
d_gene: NA; len: 13; v_gene: TRBV18; j_gene: TRBJ2-5; abundance: NA; CDR3nt: TGTGCCAGCTCACCGGTTCAGTTGGAGACCCAGTACTTC; CDR3aa: CASSPVQLETQYF
d_gene: TRBD1; len: 15; v_gene: TRBV5-1; j_gene: TRBJ1-2; abundance: once; CDR3nt: TGCGCCAGCACCAGAGGACAGGGGGAAAACTATGGCTACACCTTC; CDR3aa: CASTRGQGENYGYTF
d_gene: TRBD1; len: 16; v_gene: TRBV3-1/TRBV3-2; j_gene: TRBJ2-5; abundance: NA; CDR3nt: TGTGCCAGCAGCCCCCAGCCCGGACAGGGAATGGAGGCCCAGTACTTC; CDR3aa: CASSPQPGQGMEAQYF
d_gene: TRBD1; len: 16; v_gene: TRBV5-1; j_gene: TRBJ1-2; abundance: NA; CDR3nt: TGCGCCAGCAGCTTGGCCCTTCGACAGGGGGCGGGGGGCTACACCTTC; CDR3aa: CASSLALRQGAGGYTF
d_gene: TRBD1; len: 17; v_gene: TRBV10-3; j_gene: TRBJ2-3; abundance: NA; CDR3nt: TGTGCCATCAGTTACTCCCGGGACAGGCAGGGTACAGATACGCAGTATTTT; CDR3aa: CAISYSRDRQGTDTQYF
d_gene: NA; len: 13; v_gene: TRBV5-1; j_gene: TRBJ1-1; abundance: NA; CDR3nt: TGCGCCAGCAGCTTGCGGGGAAACACTGAAGCTTTCTTT; CDR3aa: CASSLRGNTEAFF
d_gene: NA; len: 15; v_gene: TRBV7-2; j_gene: TRBJ1-4; abundance: NA; CDR3nt: TGTGCCAGCAGCTTACAGGGGACAACTAATGAAAAACTGTTTTTT; CDR3aa: CASSLQGTTNEKLFF
d_gene: NA; len: 15; v_gene: TRBV5-5; j_gene: TRBJ1-5; abundance: few; CDR3nt: TGTGCCAGCAGCCCCGCCGAGACTTCCTATCAGCCCCAGCATTTT; CDR3aa: CASSPAETSYQPQHF
d_gene: TRBD2; len: 15; v_gene: TRBV3-1/TRBV3-2; j_gene: TRBJ2-3; abundance: NA; CDR3nt: TGTGCCAGCAGCCAAGATACTAGCGGGGGAGATACGCAGTATTTT; CDR3aa: CASSQDTSGGDTQYF
d_gene: NA; len: 15; v_gene: TRBV6-5; j_gene: TRBJ2-7; abundance: NA; CDR3nt: TGTGCCAGCAGATCCACCAGGTCAGGCTCCTACGAGCAGTACTTC; CDR3aa: CASRSTRSGSYEQYF
d_gene: TRBD2; len: 20; v_gene: TRBV9; j_gene: TRBJ2-1; abundance: NA; CDR3nt: TGTGCCAGCAGCCCTCGTGGACTAGCGGGGGACACCGGGTCCTACAATGAGCAGTTCTTC; CDR3aa: CASSPRGLAGDTGSYNEQFF
d_gene: TRBD1; len: 15; v_gene: TRBV3-1/TRBV3-2; j_gene: TRBJ2-5; abundance: NA; CDR3nt: TGTGCCAGCAGCCCCATCGGACAGGTATCGGAGACCCAGTACTTC; CDR3aa: CASSPIGQVSETQYF
d_gene: NA; len: 12; v_gene: TRBV7-9; j_gene: TRBJ2-2; abundance: NA; CDR3nt: TGTGCCAGCAGCTTCGTGACCGGGGAGCTGTTTTTT; CDR3aa: CASSFVTGELFF
d_gene: TRBD1; len: 14; v_gene: TRBV13; j_gene: TRBJ2-7; abundance: NA; CDR3nt: TGTGCCAGCAGCTCCCGAGGGGGCTATAACGAGCAGTACTTC; CDR3aa: CASSSRGGYNEQYF
d_gene: NA; len: 18; v_gene: TRBV6-2/TRBV6-3; j_gene: TRBJ1-1; abundance: NA; CDR3nt: TGTGCCAGCAGTTACTACCAGGGCGGTGTTCCCCAGAACACTGAAGCTTTCTTT; CDR3aa: CASSYYQGGVPQNTEAFF
d_gene: NA; len: 14; v_gene: TRBV6-2/TRBV6-3; j_gene: TRBJ1-6; abundance: few; CDR3nt: TGTGCCAGCAGCCACGACAGGAACGGTTCACCCCTCCACTTT; CDR3aa: CASSHDRNGSPLHF
d_gene: NA; len: 11; v_gene: TRBV7-2; j_gene: TRBJ1-2; abundance: NA; CDR3nt: TGTGCCAGCAGCGGGAGCCGTGGCTACACCTTC; CDR3aa: CASSGSRGYTF
d_gene: TRBD2; len: 14; v_gene: TRBV7-3; j_gene: TRBJ2-7; abundance: NA; CDR3nt: TGTGCCAGCAGCGCGTGGGGGGGATCCCACGAGCAGTACTTC; CDR3aa: CASSAWGGSHEQYF
d_gene: NA; len: 13; v_gene: TRBV6-5; j_gene: TRBJ2-7; abundance: few; CDR3nt: TGTGCCAGCAGTTACGGCGACAGATACGAGCAGTACTTC; CDR3aa: CASSYGDRYEQYF
d_gene: TRBD2; len: 16; v_gene: TRBV19; j_gene: TRBJ2-5; abundance: few; CDR3nt: TGTGCCAGTAGTGTTAGCGGGGGGTCTACTCTAGAGACCCAGTACTTC; CDR3aa: CASSVSGGSTLETQYF
d_gene: TRBD1; len: 19; v_gene: TRBV6-2/TRBV6-3; j_gene: TRBJ1-2; abundance: NA; CDR3nt: TGTGCCAGCAGCCCTGAGAGACAGGGACCACTCTTTTCTAACTATGGCTACACCTTC; CDR3aa: CASSPERQGPLFSNYGYTF